The 9 T cell receptor beta chains in this list originate from one sample, sequenced in a study of T cell repertoires in cytomegalovirus infection. No antigen has been assigned to these receptors. Using its own MiXCR run on the reads, TCRdb lists one record per CDR3 protein. Of over 100,000 distinct CDR3 sequences listed, around 10% were seen once; the top ten hold roughly 31%. The specimen sequenced was PBMCs, sequenced either directly or after in vitro stimulation (not recorded which). These receptors all come from a human donor in good health (CMV status not recorded). Some clones in this sample may be carry-over from other donors' samples.

This clonotype turned up a few times. The chain recombines TRBV5-1 with TRBJ2-3, with 7 bases identical to TRBD2. J gave up 3 bases and V 6 bases, and 7 bases lay outside the gene matches. CDR1 and CDR2 from the germline V gene are SGHRS and YFSETQ. This CDR3 is built from 14 residues. The CDR3 nucleotides are TGCGCCAGCACGGCGGGAGTAAGAACAGATACGCAGTATTTT. This codes for CASTAGVRTDTQYF.

This clonotype occurred many times. This chain joins TRBV19 and TRBJ2-2; D gene ambiguous. CDR3 length: 14 residues. Germline assignment: CDR1 LNHDA and CDR2 SQIVND (reference sequence). V was clipped by 6 bases and J by 0 bases, with 8 bases between them. This CDR3 reads CASSRNANTGELFF. The CDR3 region has the DNA TGTGCCAGTAGCCGGAATGCGAACACCGGGGAGCTGTTTTTT.

With regard to this clonotype: A much larger clone is a single base away; this may be a read error. The chain is built from TRBV12-3 or TRBV12-4 and TRBJ1-3; TRBD1 agrees at 8 bases. CDR3 length: 16 amino acids. V was clipped by 8 bases and J by 0 bases; unmatched bases: 9. The CDR3 loop reads CASGSGGLRSGNTIYF. The CDR3 coding sequence is TGTGCCAGCGGGTCAGGGGGCCTTCGCTCTGGAAACACCATATATTTT.

This clonotype was found many times. The V and J genes are TRBV7-2 and TRBJ1-2; D is unresolved. CDR1 is SGHTA and CDR2 is FQGNSA in the germline V gene. The germline V and J ends were trimmed by 4 bases and 8 bases, with 11 bases remaining between them. This CDR3 region has 12 residues. CDR3 DNA: TGTGCCAGCAGCTCCGGACTCTGGGGCTACACCTTC. Translating it yields CASSSGLWGYTF.

At least ten counts were recorded for this clonotype. CDR3 sequence reads: CASIAGDTDTQYF. In DNA form, the CDR3 reads TGTGCCTCGATAGCGGGAGACACAGATACGCAGTATTTT. The V call is TRBV7-2, the J call TRBJ2-3, with TRBD2 matching 9 bases. In germline, CDR1 is SGHTA, CDR2 FQGNSA. This CDR3 has 13 residues. V shed 11 bases, J shed 2 bases, and the junction held 5 bases outside the gene matches.

The chain carries TRBV25-1 and TRBJ2-3; TRBD1 might be the D (5 bases). This CDR3 has 13 amino acids. Germline CDR1 and CDR2: MGHDK and SYGVNS. Trimming took 6 bases from V and 3 from J, leaving 10 bases between them. CDR3 coding DNA: TGTGCCAGCAGCCCTGGACAAACAGATACGCAGTATTTT. It translates to CASSPGQTDTQYF.

This clonotype showed up just a few times. J is TRBJ2-1 and V is TRBV7-2, with D uncertain. There are 12 residues in the CDR3. Trimming pared 5 bases from V and 12 bases from J, leaving 14 bases between. Germline V gives CDR1 SGHTA, CDR2 FQGNSA. The CDR3 protein is CASSARTSRQFF. CDR3 DNA: TGTGCCAGCAGCGCCCGGACCTCCAGGCAGTTCTTC.

This clonotype was seen at least ten times. The chain is built from TRBV11-2 and TRBJ1-2; D remains unclear. CDR3 length: 14 amino acids. CDR1 is SGHAT, CDR2 FQNNGV, per germline. Trimming took off 4 bases at V and 4 bases at J, with 13 bases between the two ends. This chain's CDR3 is CASSSSGGSYGYTF. As DNA, the CDR3 is TGTGCCAGCAGCTCCTCCGGAGGGTCCTATGGCTACACCTTC. Full variable domain (missing parts from reference TRBV11-2 and TRBJ1-2): EAGVAQSPRYKIIEKRQSVAFWCNPISGHATLYWYQQILGQGPKLLIQFQNNGVVDDSQLPKDRFSAERLKGVDSTLKIQPAKLEDSAVYLCASSSSGGSYGYTFGSGTRLTVV.

The chain is built from TRBV4-1 and TRBJ1-3; unclear D gene. The length of the CDR3 is 15 residues. Looked up from germline, CDR1 is MGHRA and CDR2 is YSYEKL. V was pared by 5 bases and J by 0 bases, with 11 bases between. In DNA form, the CDR3 reads TGCGCCAGCAGCTCCCATATAAGCTCTGGAAACACCATATATTTT. It yields the protein CASSSHISSGNTIYF.